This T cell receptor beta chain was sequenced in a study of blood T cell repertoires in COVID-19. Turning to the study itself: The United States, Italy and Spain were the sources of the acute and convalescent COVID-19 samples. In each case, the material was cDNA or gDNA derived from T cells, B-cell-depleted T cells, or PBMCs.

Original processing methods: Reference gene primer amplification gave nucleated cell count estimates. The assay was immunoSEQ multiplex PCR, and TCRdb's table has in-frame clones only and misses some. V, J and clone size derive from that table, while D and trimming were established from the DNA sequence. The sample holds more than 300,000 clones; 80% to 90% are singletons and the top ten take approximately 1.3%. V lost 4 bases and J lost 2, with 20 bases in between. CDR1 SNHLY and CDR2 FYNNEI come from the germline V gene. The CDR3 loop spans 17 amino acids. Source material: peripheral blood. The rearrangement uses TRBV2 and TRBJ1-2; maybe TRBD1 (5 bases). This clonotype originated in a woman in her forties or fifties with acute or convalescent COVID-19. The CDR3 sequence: CASSAQGGLLVNYGYTF. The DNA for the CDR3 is TGTGCCAGCAGTGCCCAGGGCGGTCTTTTAGTGAACTATGGCTACACCTTC. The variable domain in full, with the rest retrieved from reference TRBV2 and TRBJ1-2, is EPEVTQTPSHQVTQMGQEVILRCVPISNHLYFYWYRQILGQKVEFLVSFYNNEISEKSEIFDDQFSVERPDGSNFTLKIRSTKLEDSAMYFCASSAQGGLLVNYGYTFGSGTRLTVV.